These T cell receptor beta chains were read from a single sample in a study of blood T cell repertoires in COVID-19. Profiled with immunoSEQ multiplex PCR; TCRdb holds only in-frame clones, not every one. The sample contains around 130,000 clones, 80% to 90% of which appear only once. Sequencing used peripheral blood. These receptor sequences come from a woman between 45 and 65 years old with acute or convalescent COVID-19. Both conserved end residues are part of each CDR3. The D gene is left open where the match is weak. Clone size is shown for a subset of rows, as once, few, many or a class of expanded clone.

CDR3aa | j_gene | v_gene | abundance | d_gene
CASSYMTQQFF | TRBJ2-1 | TRBV6-2/TRBV6-3 | NA | NA
CAISDTTDSNQPQHF | TRBJ1-5 | TRBV10-3 | NA | NA
CASSQSASGGLTDTQYF | TRBJ2-3 | TRBV21-1 | NA | NA
CASSFIAGTGGYEQYF | TRBJ2-7 | TRBV11-2 | many | TRBD1
CASSPPSTEAFF | TRBJ1-1 | TRBV4-1 | many | NA
CASSERRFRNEQYF | TRBJ2-7 | TRBV25-1 | NA | NA
CASSVGGRETQYF | TRBJ2-5 | TRBV10-1 | NA | NA
CASSQDGLAGPRSGELFF | TRBJ2-2 | TRBV4-2 | NA | TRBD2
CASRGQGRETQYF | TRBJ2-5 | TRBV23-1 | NA | TRBD1
CASSPQTGKVLYEQYF | TRBJ2-7 | TRBV18 | NA | NA
CASSELLTSGYTF | TRBJ1-2 | TRBV25-1 | NA | NA
CATSDSPGYEQYF | TRBJ2-7 | TRBV24-1 | NA | NA
CASSLNWDTMSYGYTF | TRBJ1-2 | TRBV7-8 | NA | NA
CASSLSQKETREQYF | TRBJ2-7 | TRBV5-1 | NA | NA
CASVPGQLTLYGYTF | TRBJ1-2 | TRBV9 | NA | NA
CASSMSDPNEQFF | TRBJ2-1 | TRBV19 | NA | NA
CASSKEGGNTIYF | TRBJ1-3 | TRBV21-1 | NA | NA
CASSAWDITNYGYTF | TRBJ1-2 | TRBV7-9 | NA | NA
CASSRDRGADTQYF | TRBJ2-3 | TRBV6-5 | NA | TRBD1
CASSPTGFEDQPQHF | TRBJ1-5 | TRBV18 | NA | NA
CAGYRGWEQYF | TRBJ2-7 | TRBV5-8 | NA | TRBD1
CASSYFGTGEDGYTF | TRBJ1-2 | TRBV6-5 | NA | TRBD1
CASSLTRYTDTQYF | TRBJ2-3 | TRBV7-2 | NA | NA
CASSRRDYHTGELFF | TRBJ2-2 | TRBV3-1/TRBV3-2 | NA | TRBD2
CASSRRRAYTEAFF | TRBJ1-1 | TRBV3-1/TRBV3-2 | NA | NA